This T cell receptor (beta chain) was sequenced during a study of beta chain features in type 1 diabetes (dated by TCRdb to between 2017 and 2018). In terms of the full investigation: Mean age, gender distribution, total cell number and subset yield did not differ between patients and healthy donors. A total of around 110,000,000 sorted cells were examined across all samples, and a strong correlation was observed between cell number per subset and RNA yield. The study compared TCRB repertoires of sorted circulating CD4+ T cell subsets between recently diagnosed type 1 diabetes patients and matched healthy donors. Whereas all 28 donors provided naive and central memory subsets, regulatory and stem cell-like memory subsets were isolated from just 8 patients and about eight healthy donors. Summary of the overall study and its limitations: Because cDNA rather than genomic DNA was sequenced, highly expressing activated cells could have been over-represented, although no difference in activation and CD3 levels was found between groups. At VDJ recombination sites, patients with type 1 diabetes made fewer insertions and deleted more nucleotides, a pattern implying thymic rearrangement abnormalities. PCR may preferentially amplify shorter templates, but because patient and control samples were amplified and corrected together, any resulting skew would affect both groups equally. HLA sub-analyses involved small numbers of individuals, so any influence of HLA type on TCRB rearrangement remained unresolved. Naive, central memory and regulatory TCRB repertoires appeared more similar among patients than among healthy donors. Type 1 diabetes patients showed a moderate but significant shortening of TCRB CDR3 length in all four CD4+ subsets.

From each donor, a single peripheral blood sample of around 0.12 L on average was drawn into heparinised tubes. Naive, central memory, regulatory and stem cell-like memory CD4+ T cells were sorted on a BD FACSAria II using a panel including CD45RO, CCR7, CD25, CD127, CD95 and CD27. A purity above 98% was achieved for all sorted populations. PBMCs were isolated immediately by Lymphoprep density gradient centrifugation and stained directly without culture. So that batch effects would be minimized, each experiment stained and sorted samples in pairs, pairing one healthy donor with one patient. The germline V gene (reference sequence) supplies CDR1 MNHEY and CDR2 SMNVEV. Measured from the cysteine to the phenylalanine, the CDR3 is 13 residues long. Here the CDR3 DNA is all that survives: 39 bases in frame from base 1. Here V drops 7 bases and J drops 9 bases, and the junction holds 9 bases not matched to any gene.

The High Capacity cDNA Reverse Transcription Kit was used to reverse transcribe all of the isolated RNA, meaning that expressed TCRB transcripts were what got sequenced. Deep immunoSEQ sequencing was applied to naive, central memory and regulatory T cell samples, giving an average of about 3.57 million total reads per sample. After sorted cells were lysed in RLT buffer, RNA was extracted with DNase-treated RNeasy Micro or Mini kits, with the choice depending on cell number. To prevent cross-contamination, each cell subset was processed individually, whereas patient and healthy donor samples were processed jointly. The immunoSEQ multiplex PCR was used to amplify TCRB sequences from cDNA, yielding 87-bp fragments that span the CDR3 region. The amplicons were sequenced using the Illumina HiSeq platform. The paper's data handling went like this. Synthetic template baselines were used to correct PCR bias computationally, reads within Hamming distance 2 were collapsed together, and singletons that could not be merged were discarded. By aligning reads against IMGT, V, D and J genes, CDR3 length, and insertions or deletions at six rearrangement sites were assigned. Within each subset, clonotype counts were normalized to sorted cell number, after which true diversity and Gini coefficients were computed with the tcR R package. Repertoire sharing was quantified using the overlap coefficient calculated on TCRB nucleotide sequences. Out-of-frame TCRB sequences from naive cells were analyzed as a proxy for the pre-selection repertoire. Here the immuneACCESS table is served through TCRdb, limited to in-frame sequences with V and J called. Missing clones are a known gap in these copies; in checked studies unresolved V genes cover under half, and the rest lacks a known reason. V, J and clone size reflect that table, while D and trimming were determined from the DNA. The sample has about 400,000 clones on record, roughly 12% of them singletons. Over 0.008% of the sample is in the top ten clones.

As to this clone: This receptor's antigen is unknown. No base quality values were provided; no much bigger clone lies one nucleotide off.

The sequenced sample consisted of naive CD4+ T cells from blood. Per the publication, the cell subset or site label means: true naive CD4+ T cells. This receptor was identified in a woman aged 18-29 years with type 1 diabetes. This sequence uses TRBV27 and TRBJ1-1, and 9 junction bases match TRBD1. DNA sequence: TGTGCCAGCAACCTAAGGGGGACAGGGAAAGCTTTCTTT. This translates into CASNLRGTGKAFF.